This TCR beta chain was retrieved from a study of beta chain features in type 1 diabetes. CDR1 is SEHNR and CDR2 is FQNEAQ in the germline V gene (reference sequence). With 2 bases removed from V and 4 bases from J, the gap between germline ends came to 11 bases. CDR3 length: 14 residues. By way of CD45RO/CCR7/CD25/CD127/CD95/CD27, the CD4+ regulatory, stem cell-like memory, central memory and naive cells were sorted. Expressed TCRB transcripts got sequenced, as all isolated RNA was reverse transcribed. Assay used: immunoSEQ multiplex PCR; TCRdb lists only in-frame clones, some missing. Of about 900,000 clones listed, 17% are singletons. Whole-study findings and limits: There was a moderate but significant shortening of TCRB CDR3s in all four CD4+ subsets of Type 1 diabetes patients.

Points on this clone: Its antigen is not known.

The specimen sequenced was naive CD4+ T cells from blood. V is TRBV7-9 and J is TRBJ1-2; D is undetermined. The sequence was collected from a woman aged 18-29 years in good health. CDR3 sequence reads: CASSLWGSLYGYTF. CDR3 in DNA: TGTGCCAGCAGCTTATGGGGATCCCTCTATGGCTACACCTTC.